These 3 T cell receptor beta chains share one sample of origin, sequenced in a study of shared clonotypes between healthy human individuals. Cells designated naive CD8 were CD45RO-negative and were positively selected for CCR7, with terminally differentiated effector memory CD45RA+ cells excluded. Sequenced by immunoSEQ multiplex PCR; TCRdb stores in-frame clones only, minus some. The sample includes fewer than 1 million clones, 90% to 98% of them seen just once. Sequences were obtained from naive CD8+ T cells sorted from blood. The receptors come from a man younger than 45 in good health.

The gene calls are TRBV11-3 and TRBJ2-1; D gene uncertain. Per germline, CDR1 SGHNT and CDR2 YENEEA. CDR3 size: 11 residues. Deletions cut 5 bases from V and 8 bases from J, with 7 bases between. The CDR3 nucleotides are TGTGCCAGCAGCCTTGGCCATGAGCAGTTCTTC. Amino acids: CASSLGHEQFF.

CDR3 sequence: CASSEDGGLNEQFF. CDR3 in DNA: TGCGCCAGCAGTGAGGACGGGGGGCTCAATGAGCAGTTCTTC. The V call is TRBV10-1, the J call TRBJ2-1; weak D call: TRBD2 (7 bases). CDR3 length: 14 amino acids. The germline gives CDR1 WNHNN, CDR2 SYGVQD (reference sequence). Deletions cut 2 bases from V and 6 bases from J, with 11 bases between.

The rearrangement joins TRBV14 to TRBJ2-1; D is unclear. Per germline, CDR1 SGHDN and CDR2 FVKESK. CDR3 length: 15 residues. The germline V and J ends were trimmed by 0 bases and 4 bases, with 10 bases remaining between them. Here the CDR3 DNA reads TGTGCCAGCAGCCAAGATAGCTTACCTTACAATGAGCAGTTCTTC. This sequence encodes CASSQDSLPYNEQFF.